This record covers a single TCR beta chain. Authors' analysis steps: Scientists estimated how many nucleated cells there were by amplifying reference gene primers. Profiled with immunoSEQ multiplex PCR; TCRdb holds only in-frame clones, not every one. V, J and clone size are taken as reported in that table, and D and trimming were inferred from the DNA itself. Here the sample spans about 83,000 clones, roughly 80% being singletons. From germline, CDR1 is MNHEY and CDR2 SVGAGI. Trimming took 2 bases from V and 3 from J; bases not matched to a gene: 1. CDR3 length: 16 amino acids. These data belong to a study of blood T cell repertoires in COVID-19. Study as a whole: COVID-19 samples, acute and convalescent, were from the United States, Italy and Spain.

The sample taken for sequencing was peripheral blood. The receptor was isolated from a woman over 75 with acute or convalescent COVID-19. The gene calls are TRBV6-5 and TRBJ1-6, with 10 bases aligning to TRBD1. DNA of the CDR3: TGTGCCAGCAGTTACGGGGACAGGGGCTATAATTCACCCCTCCACTTT. It encodes CASSYGDRGYNSPLHF.